A selection of T cell receptor beta chains follows, all from one sample in a study of cytomegalovirus exposure and HLA in healthy donors. TCRdb's table, derived via immunoSEQ multiplex PCR, lists solely in-frame clones and lacks some. The repertoire holds 150,000 to 200,000 clones, with around 80% as singletons. The material sequenced was PBMCs. These receptor sequences come from a woman in her late teens or twenties in good health and CMV-seronegative. The CDR3 runs from the conserved cysteine through the conserved F or W. The D gene is left open where the match is weak. Expanded clones are given a class, and other clones once, few, many or no size at all.

v_gene	abundance	d_gene	j_gene	CDR3aa	CDR3nt
TRBV2	-	-	TRBJ1-2	CASSPSLYGYTF	TGTGCCAGCAGTCCTAGTTTGTATGGCTACACCTTC
TRBV28	-	TRBD1	TRBJ1-5	CASSSGQGNQPQHF	TGTGCCAGCAGTTCGGGACAGGGCAATCAGCCCCAGCATTTT
TRBV4-1	-	TRBD2	TRBJ2-1	CASSQVDQRGGNEQFF	TGCGCCAGCAGCCAAGTCGACCAGCGGGGGGGCAATGAGCAGTTCTTC
TRBV2	-	TRBD1	TRBJ2-3	CASRKDRESTDTQYF	TGTGCCAGCAGAAAGGACAGGGAATCTACAGATACGCAGTATTTT
TRBV5-1	once	TRBD2	TRBJ2-7	CASSHGLAGGSYEQYF	TGCGCCAGCAGCCATGGACTAGCGGGGGGCTCCTACGAGCAGTACTTC
TRBV6-1	once	-	TRBJ2-5	CASSEVGGTETQYF	TGTGCCAGCAGTGAAGTCGGGGGAACAGAGACCCAGTACTTC
TRBV19	-	-	TRBJ1-5	CASKRSNQPQHF	TGTGCCAGTAAGAGGAGCAATCAGCCCCAGCATTTT
TRBV6-1	-	TRBD1	TRBJ1-2	CASDDRGKANHGYTF	TGTGCCAGCGACGACAGGGGCAAAGCCAACCATGGCTACACCTTC
TRBV12-5	-	-	TRBJ1-2	CASGHTQGWDGYTF	TGTGCTAGTGGCCACACTCAGGGTTGGGATGGCTACACCTTC
TRBV5-1	-	TRBD2	TRBJ2-3	CASSWWTSGGREDTQYF	TGCGCCAGCAGCTGGTGGACTAGCGGGGGCCGGGAGGATACGCAGTATTTT
TRBV15	-	TRBD1	TRBJ1-3	CATSREYTGGAGNTIYF	TGTGCCACCAGCAGAGAGTACACAGGGGGAGCTGGAAACACCATATATTTT
TRBV7-9	-	-	TRBJ2-3	CATNTVSRAGDSTDTLYF	TGTGCCACCAACACTGTTTCTCGGGCAGGGGATAGCACAGATACGCTGTATTTT
TRBV27	-	TRBD1	TRBJ2-1	CASSSRTGAYNEQFF	TGTGCCAGCAGTTCTAGGACAGGTGCCTACAATGAGCAGTTCTTC
TRBV28	-	-	TRBJ1-2	CASKGGGYTF	TGTGCCAGCAAAGGCGGGGGCTACACCTTC
TRBV6-5	once	TRBD1	TRBJ1-2	CASRTTGFKNYGYTF	TGTGCCAGCAGAACGACAGGGTTTAAAAACTATGGCTACACCTTC
TRBV7-9	-	TRBD1	TRBJ2-1	CSSSRGTGGQGEQFF	TGTTCCAGCAGCCGCGGGACAGGGGGTCAGGGTGAGCAGTTCTTC
TRBV27	-	-	TRBJ2-1	CARLGQRFF	TGTGCCAGACTAGGTCAGAGATTCTTC
TRBV2	-	-	TRBJ2-7	CASRWDKSTPISYEQYF	TGTGCCAGCAGGTGGGACAAGTCCACCCCCATTTCCTACGAGCAGTACTTC
TRBV6-1	-	TRBD1	TRBJ1-2	CASTVGTDYGYTF	TGTGCCAGCACCGTGGGGACAGACTATGGCTACACCTTC
TRBV28	once	TRBD2	TRBJ2-3	CASSPLAGSTDTQYF	TGTGCCAGCAGTCCTCTAGCGGGGAGCACAGATACGCAGTATTTT
TRBV2	-	TRBD1	TRBJ2-7	CASMGTGGTYEQYF	TGTGCCAGCATGGGGACAGGAGGAACCTACGAGCAGTACTTC
TRBV28	-	TRBD1	TRBJ2-7	CASSLPGQEPYEQYF	TGTGCCAGCAGTTTACCGGGACAGGAGCCCTACGAGCAGTACTTC
TRBV9	-	-	TRBJ1-2	CASSVGSGGRNGYTF	TGTGCCAGCAGCGTAGGGTCCGGGGGTCGCAATGGCTACACCTTC
TRBV18	-	TRBD1	TRBJ1-4	CASSPGTGGREKLFF	TGTGCCAGCTCACCAGGGACAGGGGGCCGCGAAAAACTGTTTTTT
TRBV11-2	-	TRBD2	TRBJ2-7	CASRARAGGRFYEQYF	TGTGCCAGCAGGGCACGAGCGGGGGGGAGATTCTACGAGCAGTACTTC
TRBV25-1	-	-	TRBJ1-1	CASSETRMNTEAFF	TGTGCCAGCAGTGAAACTAGGATGAACACTGAAGCTTTCTTT
TRBV4-1	-	-	TRBJ1-2	CASSQVTGDLYGYTF	TGCGCCAGCAGCCAAGTTACAGGTGATTTGTATGGCTACACCTTC
TRBV6-1	-	-	TRBJ1-2	CASSAGRNNYGYTF	TGTGCCAGCAGCGCGGGCAGAAATAACTATGGCTACACCTTC
TRBV5-4	-	-	TRBJ2-5	CASSSGGEETQYF	TGTGCCAGCAGCTCTGGCGGGGAAGAGACCCAGTACTTC
TRBV5-4	-	-	TRBJ1-1	CASSLGLFNGVGKAFF	TGTGCCAGCAGCTTGGGGTTGTTCAACGGGGTGGGCAAAGCTTTCTTT
TRBV27	-	TRBD1	TRBJ1-5	CASSHINAGTGSFRQPQHF	TGTGCCAGCAGCCATATTAACGCCGGGACAGGGAGTTTCCGCCAGCCCCAGCATTTT
TRBV7-9	few	TRBD1	TRBJ1-1	CASSTGTGGSEAFF	TGTGCCAGCAGTACCGGGACAGGGGGCTCTGAAGCTTTCTTT
TRBV28	-	-	TRBJ2-4	CASRPQGSTNIQYF	TGTGCCAGCAGGCCTCAGGGGAGTACAAACATTCAGTACTTC
TRBV13	-	TRBD1	TRBJ1-1	CASSLRTGVETEAFF	TGTGCCAGCAGCCTCCGGACAGGGGTAGAGACTGAAGCTTTCTTT
TRBV2	once	TRBD1	TRBJ2-7	CASVGQGRNEQYF	TGTGCCAGCGTCGGACAGGGCCGAAACGAGCAGTACTTC
TRBV10-2	-	TRBD2	TRBJ2-7	CASSVRAGGSEQYF	TGCGCCAGCAGTGTGAGAGCGGGGGGTTCCGAGCAGTACTTC
TRBV6-5	-	-	TRBJ1-1	CASSGAGYTEAFF	TGTGCCAGCAGTGGGGCGGGGTACACTGAAGCTTTCTTT
TRBV6-1	-	-	TRBJ1-1	CASSDYPGEGWTEAFF	TGTGCCAGCAGTGATTATCCGGGTGAGGGTTGGACTGAAGCTTTCTTT
TRBV19	-	TRBD1	TRBJ2-2	CASSPPGTGNTGELFF	TGTGCCAGTAGTCCCCCCGGGACAGGGAACACCGGGGAGCTGTTTTTT
TRBV30	-	-	TRBJ1-2	CAWSLFGSLYGYTF	TGTGCCTGGAGTCTTTTTGGCAGTCTCTATGGCTACACCTTC
TRBV5-1	-	TRBD2	TRBJ2-5	CASSLGTSGRGETQYF	TGCGCCAGCAGCTTGGGTACTAGCGGCCGCGGAGAGACCCAGTACTTC
TRBV7-8	-	-	TRBJ2-6	CASPETGFVSGANVLTF	TGTGCCAGCCCGGAGACAGGATTCGTCTCTGGGGCCAACGTCCTGACTTTC